This T cell receptor (beta chain) originates from a study of control samples from healthy donors and cancer patients. Trimming removed 0 bases from V and 9 bases from J; junction bases left unmatched: 9. Germline V lookup: CDR1 SGDLS, CDR2 YYNGEE. The CDR3 runs to 15 residues. Some clones are missing from TCRdb's copy, which holds only in-frame ones; the method was immunoSEQ multiplex PCR. The data contain about 180,000 clones, around 90% of them seen just once; the ten biggest clones take up about 1.4%. The clonotype was recovered from a woman aged 45-65 years in good health. The sequenced sample consisted of blood. This chain connects TRBV9 to TRBJ2-1, with 7 positions matching TRBD2. The CDR3 sequence is CASSVESAGAREQFF. As DNA, the CDR3 is TGTGCCAGCAGCGTAGAGTCTGCGGGAGCTCGTGAGCAGTTCTTC.